What follows are 31 T cell receptor beta chains derived from one specimen sequenced in a study of human T cells and chemical hapten exposure. The time point is: patch test 3, about 24 weeks after DPC sensitization. Noted treatment: therapeutic diphenylcyclopropenone sensitization with weekly scalp DPC. TCRdb reprocessed the RACE reads with MiXCR, giving one entry per CDR3 protein. The sample lists 80,000 to 100,000 distinct CDR3 sequences; approximately 10% were seen once. Specimen: whole blood, collected in connection with sensitization to the hapten diphenylcyclopropenone (DPC). Receptors were obtained from a woman aged 45 to 65 with alopecia areata. Some clones in this sample may be carry-over from other donors' samples.

This clonotype has just a few counts. V usage is TRBV30 and J usage is TRBJ1-1; possibly TRBD1 for D (5 bases). The germline CDR1 and CDR2 sequences are GTSNPN and SVGIG (reference sequence). The V end lost 8 bases, the J end lost 1 base, and 11 bases lay between the germline ends. The CDR3 has 12 amino acids. The CDR3 bases are TGTGCCGGAGGGGCAAGGAACACTGAAGCTTTCTTT. Translated: CAGGARNTEAFF.

This clonotype was observed a few times. The CDR3 sequence is CASRQDRQGHEQYF. CDR3 in DNA: TGTGCCAGCAGGCAAGACCGGCAGGGCCACGAGCAGTACTTC. The V call is TRBV6-2 or TRBV6-3, the J call TRBJ2-7; D might be TRBD1 (5 bases). CDR1 MNHEY and CDR2 SVGEGT come from the germline V gene. This CDR3 is built from 14 residues. V lost 6 bases and J lost 5, with 17 bases in between.

This clonotype was seen repeatedly, ten times or more. The chain employs TRBV13 and TRBJ2-7, with D perhaps matching TRBD1 or TRBD2 (5 bases each). V lost 5 bases to trimming and J lost 3 bases, with 11 bases between them. This CDR3 is built from 13 residues. Germline-derived CDR1 and CDR2 are PRHDT and FYEKMQ (reference sequence). CDR3 protein: CASSLGTVYEQYF. The CDR3, as DNA: TGTGCCAGCAGCCTCGGGACGGTCTACGAGCAGTACTTC.

The chain uses TRBV6-5 and TRBJ2-2; D call uncertain. V lost 2 bases and J lost 6, with 7 bases in between. From germline, CDR1 is MNHEY and CDR2 SVGAGI. The CDR3 runs to 13 residues. In DNA form, the CDR3 reads TGTGCCAGCAGTTACGTAGGTGCCGGGGAGCTGTTTTTT. It translates to CASSYVGAGELFF.

This clonotype was counted ten times or more. J is TRBJ2-7 and V is TRBV5-1; TRBD1 aligns across 7 bases. The CDR3 runs to 13 residues. V shed 0 bases and J 9 bases; nucleotides not matched to a gene: 6. Germline loops: CDR1 SGHRS, CDR2 YFSETQ. This CDR3 is CASSLELGQRQYF. The CDR3 region has the DNA TGCGCCAGCAGCTTGGAGTTGGGACAGCGGCAGTACTTC. The complete variable domain, with remaining parts taken from reference TRBV5-1 and TRBJ2-7, reads KAGVTQTPRYLIKTRGQQVTLSCSPISGHRSVSWYQQTPGQGLQFLFEYFSETQRNKGNFPGRFSGRQFSNSRSEMNVSTLELGDSALYLCASSLELGQRQYFGPGTRLTVT.

This clonotype was detected many times. The chain is built from TRBV9 and TRBJ2-5; 14 positions match TRBD2. The germline CDR1 and CDR2 sequences are SGDLS and YYNGEE. The CDR3 consists of 17 residues. V was clipped by 3 bases and J by 2 bases; unmatched bases: 6. The CDR3 sequence: CASSAGTSGSFQETQYF. CDR3 DNA: TGTGCCAGCAGCGCTGGGACTAGCGGGAGTTTTCAAGAGACCCAGTACTTC. Complete variable domain (other parts from reference TRBV9 and TRBJ2-5): DSGVTQTPKHLITATGQRVTLRCSPRSGDLSVYWYQQSLDQGLQFLIQYYNGEERAKGNILERFSAQQFPDLHSELNLSSLELGDSALYFCASSAGTSGSFQETQYFGPGTRLLVL.

This chain joins TRBV11-2 and TRBJ2-3; no clear D. Germline values: CDR1 SGHAT, CDR2 FQNNGV. CDR3 length equals 12 residues. V was pared by 0 bases and J by 8 bases, with 6 bases between. The CDR3: CASSLEGFTQYF. In nucleotides, the CDR3 is TGTGCCAGCAGCTTAGAGGGGTTTACGCAGTATTTT. The whole variable domain, filled in from reference TRBV11-2 and TRBJ2-3, reads EAGVAQSPRYKIIEKRQSVAFWCNPISGHATLYWYQQILGQGPKLLIQFQNNGVVDDSQLPKDRFSAERLKGVDSTLKIQPAKLEDSAVYLCASSLEGFTQYFGPGTRLTVL.

This clonotype has ten or more counts. The chain links TRBV29-1 to TRBJ2-1; TRBD1 matches at 9 bases. This CDR3 is 11 amino acids long. The V gene's germline CDR1 is SQVTM and CDR2 ANQGSEA. V lost 8 bases, J lost 12 bases, and 8 bases stayed unmatched. The CDR3 is CSHESGQGQFF. As DNA, the CDR3 is TGCAGCCACGAATCGGGACAGGGGCAGTTCTTC.

The rearrangement joins TRBV7-9 to TRBJ2-5, with TRBD1 identical over 8 bases. The V gene's germline CDR1 is SEHNR and CDR2 FQNEAQ (reference sequence). The trim removed 3 bases at V and 5 bases at J, leaving 8 bases unmatched. This CDR3 has 15 residues. For the CDR3, the DNA is TGTGCCAGCAGCTTCCGGACAGGGCCTGACGAGACCCAGTACTTC. It codes for CASSFRTGPDETQYF.

This clonotype was counted only a few times. This chain connects TRBV2 to TRBJ2-5, with D uncertain. This CDR3 comprises 13 residues. The V end lost 11 bases, the J end lost 5 bases, and 18 bases lay between the germline ends. The germline V gene encodes CDR1 SNHLY and CDR2 FYNNEI. The CDR3 coding sequence is TGTGCCGGCGCTGGCAGCACTCGGGAGACCCAGTACTTC. As protein: CAGAGSTRETQYF.

CDR3 loop: CASSQEESAEAFF. In DNA, the CDR3 is TGCGCCAGCAGCCAAGAGGAAAGCGCTGAAGCTTTCTTT. The genes are TRBV4-3 and TRBJ1-1; D is undetermined. Germline-derived CDR1 and CDR2 are LGHNA and YSLEER. V was clipped by 0 bases and J by 6 bases, with 8 bases between them. The CDR3 contains 13 residues.

A few counts support this clonotype. The chain combines TRBV12-3 or TRBV12-4 with TRBJ1-4; no reliable D call. This CDR3 spans 14 amino acids. Trimming pared 6 bases from V and 3 bases from J, leaving 11 bases between. CDR3 in DNA: TGTGCCAGCAGCCTTGGTGCGCCTAATGAAAAACTGTTTTTT. Its translation is CASSLGAPNEKLFF.

This clonotype was counted many times. This chain uses TRBV6-2 or TRBV6-3 with TRBJ2-4; 11 nucleotides match TRBD2. From germline, CDR1 is MNHEY and CDR2 SVGEGT. CDR3 length: 20 amino acids. Trimming at V came to 3 bases and at J to 6 bases, leaving 19 bases not matched to a gene. CDR3 in DNA: TGTGCCAGCAGTTATCCCGGGACTAGCGGCTTGGCCGGAGGGGGAAACATTCAGTACTTC. It specifies CASSYPGTSGLAGGGNIQYF.

There are a few counts of this clonotype. V gene TRBV7-2 combines with J gene TRBJ2-3, with 9 nucleotides matching TRBD2. This CDR3 spans 14 amino acids. The junction had 8 bases not matched to a gene; V was cut back by 5 bases and J by 8 bases. The germline V gene has CDR1 SGHTA and CDR2 FQGNSA. Here the CDR3 reads CASSPLGSGGTQYF. In nucleotides, the CDR3 is TGTGCCAGCAGCCCCCTCGGTAGCGGGGGTACGCAGTATTTT.

This clonotype was counted between two and nine times. This sequence joins TRBV3-1 and TRBJ2-4; maybe TRBD2 (6 bases). With 0 bases removed from V and 3 bases from J, the gap between germline ends came to 12 bases. The CDR3 sequence is 16 residues long. Germline V lookup: CDR1 LGHDT, CDR2 YNNKEL (reference sequence). CDR3: CASSQDQSSVKNIQYF. The DNA for the CDR3 is TGTGCCAGCAGCCAAGATCAATCTAGCGTCAAAAACATTCAGTACTTC. The variable domain in full, completed from reference TRBV3-1 and TRBJ2-4, reads DTAVSQTPKYLVTQMGNDKSIKCEQNLGHDTMYWYKQDSKKFLKIMFSYNNKELIINETVPNRFSPKSPDKAHLNLHINSLELGDSAVYFCASSQDQSSVKNIQYFGAGTRLSVL.

This clonotype was counted many times. V is TRBV20-1 and J is TRBJ2-7; 8 nucleotides align to TRBD2. This CDR3 has 15 residues. The junction had 10 bases not matched to a gene; V was cut back by 3 bases and J by 3 bases. CDR1 is DFQATT and CDR2 is SNEGSKA in the germline V gene (reference sequence). CDR3 bases: TGCAGTGCTAGTGCGATGACTAGCGTCCTCTACGAGCAGTACTTC. Translating it yields CSASAMTSVLYEQYF.

The J gene is TRBJ2-7, the V gene TRBV21-1. TRBV21-1 is assigned pseudogene status. The CDR3 spans 14 residues. CDR3 nucleotides: TGTGCCAGCAGCAAAGTGGCAGGAACCTACGAGCAGTACTTC. Translating gives CASSKVAGTYEQYF.

The sample holds many counts of this clonotype. The rearrangement joins TRBV11-2 to TRBJ2-7; D is unresolved. This CDR3 is 11 amino acids long. Germline CDR1 SGHAT, CDR2 FQNNGV. V was trimmed by 1 base and J by 6 bases, leaving 4 bases between them. CDR3 amino acids: CASSLAVEQYF. The CDR3 bases are TGTGCCAGCAGCTTAGCTGTCGAGCAGTACTTC.

This chain joins TRBV2 and TRBJ2-7; D is unresolved. Trimming pared 9 bases from V and 6 bases from J, leaving 12 bases between. This CDR3 has 11 amino acids. Germline V gives CDR1 SNHLY, CDR2 FYNNEI. CDR3 sequence reads: CASSGVREQYF. The DNA for the CDR3 is TGTGCCAGTTCTGGGGTTCGCGAGCAGTACTTC.

The chain joins TRBV20-1 to TRBJ2-3, with D hard to call. The V gene's germline CDR1 is DFQATT and CDR2 SNEGSKA (reference sequence). V was cut by 6 bases and J by 3 bases, with 13 bases left in between. The CDR3 runs to 13 residues. Written as DNA, the CDR3 is TGCAGTGCGCGGTGGACCGTAACAGATACGCAGTATTTT. Translation: CSARWTVTDTQYF.

At least ten counts were recorded for this clonotype. This rearrangement joins TRBV20-1 to TRBJ1-5; maybe TRBD1 (5 bases). Germline V gene data show CDR1 as DFQATT and CDR2 as SNEGSKA (reference sequence). The CDR3 totals 15 residues. V was cut by 0 bases and J by 2 bases, with 11 bases left in between. The CDR3 coding sequence is TGCAGTGCTAGAGAACGGGGGGGAGGCAATCAGCCCCAGCATTTT. It is translated as CSARERGGGNQPQHF.

This clonotype showed up many times. DNA of the CDR3: TGCAGCGTTGAAGCCCCGCGGGGGGAGACCCAGTACTTC. Translating it yields CSVEAPRGETQYF. The chain uses TRBV29-1 and TRBJ2-5; TRBD2 aligns across 7 bases. After removal of 1 base from V and 5 bases from J, the junction contained 4 bases not matched to a gene. This CDR3 is built from 13 residues. The V gene's germline CDR1 is SQVTM and CDR2 ANQGSEA. Filled out from reference TRBV29-1 and TRBJ2-5, the complete variable domain reads SAVISQKPSRDICQRGTSLTIQCQVDSQVTMMFWYRQQPGQSLTLIATANQGSEATYESGFVIDKFPISRPNLTFSTLTVSNMSPEDSSIYLCSVEAPRGETQYFGPGTRLLVL.

This clonotype turned up a few times. No conserved phenylalanine or tryptophan ends this CDR3, so it is likely a read error. The chain links TRBV7-9 to TRBJ2-7; 7 bases align to TRBD2. The J segment lost 5 bases and the V segment lost 3 bases, leaving 7 bases of the junction unmatched. The CDR3 extends over 14 amino acids. Germline V gene data show CDR1 as SEHNR and CDR2 as FQNEAQ (reference sequence). CDR3 nucleotides: TGTGCCAGCAGCTTGGGTAGCGGGCCTAACGAGCAGTACTCC. This encodes CASSLGSGPNEQYS.

This clonotype was found many times. This chain connects TRBV20-1 to TRBJ1-4; D is unresolved. Looked up from germline, CDR1 is DFQATT and CDR2 is SNEGSKA (reference sequence). V lost 6 bases, J lost 0 bases, and 8 bases lay in between. This CDR3 region has 13 residues. The CDR3 sequence: CSALGATNEKLFF. The CDR3 region has the DNA TGCAGTGCCCTTGGGGCAACTAATGAAAAACTGTTTTTT.

This clonotype was seen many times. The chain combines TRBV12-3 or TRBV12-4 with TRBJ2-1; TRBD2 agrees at 7 bases. The CDR3 covers 14 residues. V lost 7 bases and J lost 7; bases outside the gene matches: 10. Here the CDR3 reads CASTFGRETNEQFF. The CDR3 DNA sequence: TGTGCCAGCACCTTCGGGCGGGAGACTAATGAGCAGTTCTTC.

The chain joins TRBV7-2 to TRBJ1-5; 7 bases agree with TRBD1. CDR3 length equals 15 residues. The germline gives CDR1 SGHTA, CDR2 FQGNSA. V lost 4 bases and J lost 2; bases outside the gene matches: 5. CDR3 region: CASSSGQTGNQPQHF. In DNA, the CDR3 is TGTGCCAGCAGCTCGGGACAGACCGGCAATCAGCCCCAGCATTTT.

This clonotype was counted many times. The rearrangement uses TRBV6-1 and TRBJ2-5; TRBD2 is a possible D gene (5 bases). The germline gives CDR1 MNHNS, CDR2 SASEGT. V dropped 2 bases and J dropped 0 bases, with 7 bases sitting between them. This CDR3 comprises 14 residues. CDR3 nucleotide sequence: TGTGCCAGCAGTGAAAGAGGGCACCAAGAGACCCAGTACTTC. Translating gives CASSERGHQETQYF.

In this sample, this clonotype turned up a few times. The chain is built from TRBV18 and TRBJ2-1; D is possibly TRBD2 (6 bases). Looked up from germline, CDR1 is KGHSH and CDR2 is LQKENI. The CDR3 totals 13 residues. With 5 bases removed from V and 10 bases from J, the gap between germline ends came to 15 bases. The CDR3 reads CASSDFGLAEQFF. Here the CDR3 DNA reads TGTGCCAGCTCAGATTTCGGCCTAGCGGAGCAGTTCTTC.

In this sample, this clonotype turned up many times. The J gene is TRBJ1-1, the V gene TRBV9, with no clear D. CDR3 length equals 13 residues. CDR1 is SGDLS and CDR2 is YYNGEE in the germline V gene. The V end lost 4 bases, the J end lost 3 bases, and 10 bases lay between the germline ends. The CDR3 coding sequence is TGTGCCAGCAGCTCCCCGGGCGACACTGAAGCTTTCTTT. Amino acid sequence: CASSSPGDTEAFF.

This clonotype was counted at least ten times. The chain has TRBV25-1 and TRBJ1-1; 9 bases map to TRBD1. CDR3 length: 15 amino acids. Losses at the gene ends were 6 bases for V and 5 bases for J; bases not matched to a gene: 10. From germline, CDR1 is MGHDK and CDR2 SYGVNS. CDR3 residues: CASRGAGTGRTEAFF. CDR3 sequence (DNA): TGTGCCAGCAGGGGCGCCGGGACAGGGAGAACTGAAGCTTTCTTT.

This clonotype was observed at least ten times. J is TRBJ2-1 and V is TRBV7-9, with TRBD2 matching 9 bases. The CDR3 runs 15 residues. With V trimmed by 5 bases and J by 9 bases, 11 bases remained unmatched. Germline V gene lookup returns CDR1 SEHNR and CDR2 FQNEAQ (reference sequence). CDR3 sequence: CASSQLAGIPSEQFF. DNA for the CDR3: TGTGCCAGCAGCCAACTAGCGGGCATCCCCAGTGAGCAGTTCTTC.